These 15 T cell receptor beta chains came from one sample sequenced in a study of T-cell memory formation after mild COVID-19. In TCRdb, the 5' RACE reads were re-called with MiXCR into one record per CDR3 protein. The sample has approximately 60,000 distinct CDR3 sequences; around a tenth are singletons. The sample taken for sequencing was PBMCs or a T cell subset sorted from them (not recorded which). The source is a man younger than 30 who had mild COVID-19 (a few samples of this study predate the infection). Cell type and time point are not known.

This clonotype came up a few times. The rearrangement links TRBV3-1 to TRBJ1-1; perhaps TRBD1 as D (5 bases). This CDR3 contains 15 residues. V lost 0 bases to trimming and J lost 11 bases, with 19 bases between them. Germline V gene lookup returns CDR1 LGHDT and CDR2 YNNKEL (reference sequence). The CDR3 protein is CASSQDRVEGLRAFF. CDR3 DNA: TGTGCCAGCAGCCAAGATCGAGTGGAGGGGCTGCGGGCTTTCTTT.

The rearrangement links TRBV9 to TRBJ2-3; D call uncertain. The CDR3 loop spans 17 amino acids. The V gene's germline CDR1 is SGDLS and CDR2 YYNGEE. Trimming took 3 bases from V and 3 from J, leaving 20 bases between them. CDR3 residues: CASSARSQAARTDTQYF. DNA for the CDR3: TGTGCCAGCAGCGCCCGTTCCCAGGCCGCGAGAACAGATACGCAGTATTTT.

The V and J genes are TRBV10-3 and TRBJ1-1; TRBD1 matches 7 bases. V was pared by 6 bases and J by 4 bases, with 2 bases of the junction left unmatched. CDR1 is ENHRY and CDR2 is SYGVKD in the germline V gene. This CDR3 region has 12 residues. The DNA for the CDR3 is TGTGCCATCAGGACAGGGCCCACTGAAGCTTTCTTT. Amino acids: CAIRTGPTEAFF.

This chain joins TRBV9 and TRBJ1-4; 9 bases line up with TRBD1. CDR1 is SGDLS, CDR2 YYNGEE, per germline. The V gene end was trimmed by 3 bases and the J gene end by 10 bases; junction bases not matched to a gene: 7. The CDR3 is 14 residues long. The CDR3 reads CASSEGQGVGKLFF. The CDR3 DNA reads TGTGCCAGCAGCGAGGGACAGGGTGTCGGAAAACTGTTTTTT.

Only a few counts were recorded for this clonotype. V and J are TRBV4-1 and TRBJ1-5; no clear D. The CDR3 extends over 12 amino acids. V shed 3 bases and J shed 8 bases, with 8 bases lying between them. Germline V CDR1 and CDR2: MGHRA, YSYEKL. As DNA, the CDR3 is TGCGCCAGCAGCCACGTTGGGGAGCCCCAGCATTTT. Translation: CASSHVGEPQHF.

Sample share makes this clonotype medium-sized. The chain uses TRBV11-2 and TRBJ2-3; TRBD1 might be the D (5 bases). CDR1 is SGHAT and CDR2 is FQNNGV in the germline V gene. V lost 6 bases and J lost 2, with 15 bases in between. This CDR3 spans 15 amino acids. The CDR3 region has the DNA TGTGCCAGCAGGGGTCTCAGGGTCCACACAGATACGCAGTATTTT. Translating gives CASRGLRVHTDTQYF.

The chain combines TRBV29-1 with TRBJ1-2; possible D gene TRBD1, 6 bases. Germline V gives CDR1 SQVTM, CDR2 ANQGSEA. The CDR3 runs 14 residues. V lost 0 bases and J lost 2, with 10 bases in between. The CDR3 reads CSVEDRQANYGYTF. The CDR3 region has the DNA TGCAGCGTTGAAGACAGACAGGCCAACTATGGCTACACCTTC.

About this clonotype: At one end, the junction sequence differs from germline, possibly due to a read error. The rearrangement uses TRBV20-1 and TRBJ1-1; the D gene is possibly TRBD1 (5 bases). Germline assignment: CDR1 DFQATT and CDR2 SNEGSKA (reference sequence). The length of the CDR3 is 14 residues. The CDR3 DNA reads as TGCAGTGTAGATCAAGGGGCGATGAACGCTGAAGCTTTCTTT. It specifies CSVDQGAMNAEAFF.

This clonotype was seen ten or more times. The CDR3 sequence: CASSLVEGDQPQHF. The CDR3 DNA is TGTGCCAGCAGCTTAGTTGAGGGGGATCAGCCCCAGCATTTT. This rearrangement joins TRBV7-2 to TRBJ1-5, with D perhaps matching TRBD1 (6 bases). V was trimmed by 1 base and J by 5 bases, leaving 9 bases between them. The CDR3 consists of 14 residues. Germline CDR1 reads SGHTA; CDR2 reads FQGNSA.

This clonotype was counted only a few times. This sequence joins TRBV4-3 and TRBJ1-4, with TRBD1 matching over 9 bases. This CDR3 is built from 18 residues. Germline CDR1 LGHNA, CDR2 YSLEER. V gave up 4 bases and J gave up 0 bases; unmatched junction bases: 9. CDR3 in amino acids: CASSPGQGMITTNEKLFF. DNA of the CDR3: TGCGCCAGCAGCCCGGGACAGGGAATGATCACAACTAATGAAAAACTGTTTTTT.

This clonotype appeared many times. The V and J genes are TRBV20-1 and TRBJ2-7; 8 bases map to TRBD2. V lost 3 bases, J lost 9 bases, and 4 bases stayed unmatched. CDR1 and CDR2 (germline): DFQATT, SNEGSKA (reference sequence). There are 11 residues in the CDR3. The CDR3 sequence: CSASGGEVQYF. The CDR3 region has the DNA TGCAGTGCTAGCGGGGGGGAGGTGCAGTACTTC.

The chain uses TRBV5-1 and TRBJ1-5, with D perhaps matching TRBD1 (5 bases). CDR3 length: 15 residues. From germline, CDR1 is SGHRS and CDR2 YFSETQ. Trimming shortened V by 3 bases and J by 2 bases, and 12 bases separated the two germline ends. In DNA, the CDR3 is TGCGCCAGCAGCTCGGGGGGGGGTCGCAATCAGCCCCAGCATTTT. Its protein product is CASSSGGGRNQPQHF.

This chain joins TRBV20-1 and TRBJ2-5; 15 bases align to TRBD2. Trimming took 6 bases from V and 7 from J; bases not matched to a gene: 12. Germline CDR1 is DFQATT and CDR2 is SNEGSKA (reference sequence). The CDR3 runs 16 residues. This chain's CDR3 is CSAPPRTSGGAGTQYF. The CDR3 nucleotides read TGCAGTGCCCCCCCCCGGACTAGCGGGGGGGCTGGGACCCAGTACTTC.

The CDR3, as DNA: TGTGCCACCCTTTGGTACGAGCAGTACTTC. Translating gives CATLWYEQYF. The chain combines TRBV21-1 with TRBJ2-7. TRBV21-1 corresponds to a pseudogene. CDR3 length: 10 amino acids.

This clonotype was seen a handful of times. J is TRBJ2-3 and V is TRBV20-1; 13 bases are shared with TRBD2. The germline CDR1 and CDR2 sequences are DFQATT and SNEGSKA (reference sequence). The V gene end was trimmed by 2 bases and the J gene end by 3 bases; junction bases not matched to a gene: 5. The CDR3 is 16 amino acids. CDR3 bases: TGCAGTGCTAGAATACTAGCGGGGGGGCCGACAGATACGCAGTATTTT. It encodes CSARILAGGPTDTQYF.